The T cell receptor beta chain under discussion was sequenced for a study of T-cell reconstitution after alpha-beta-depleted transplantation in children. On this clonotype itself: Its antigen remains unknown.

Preparation of the TCRbeta library involved a method that used unique molecular identifiers. TCRdb recomputed calls from the PCR reads with MiXCR, one row per CDR3 protein. The sample consists of 550,000 to 600,000 distinct CDR3 sequences, more than 20% of them appearing once. V dropped 3 bases and J dropped 9; count of bases not matched to a gene: 19. CDR1 and CDR2 from the germline V gene are LNHDA and SQIVND (reference sequence). CDR3 length: 19 residues. Overall study results and limits: In patients about two months after transplant, alpha-beta T cells reportedly arose from several hundred expanded graft clones. From newly produced T cells came most of the T-cell counts and diversity one year after transplant. Recipient T cells and thymic progenitors that survived gave rise to the high TCRbeta diversity observed at day 60 in some patients.

Sample: PBMCs, mostly from graft donor cells, taken 360 days after TCRalphabeta/CD19-depleted stem cell transplant. This sequence was found in a boy under two years old who had a stem cell transplant for acute myeloid leukemia, so the T cells may come from the graft donor. This chain connects TRBV19 to TRBJ2-1, with 11 nucleotides matching TRBD2. The DNA for the CDR3 is TGTGCCAGTAGTATGTCTTATAGCGGGGGGGCCGGTTGGGTGAGTGAGCAGTTCTTC. Translated: CASSMSYSGGAGWVSEQFF.